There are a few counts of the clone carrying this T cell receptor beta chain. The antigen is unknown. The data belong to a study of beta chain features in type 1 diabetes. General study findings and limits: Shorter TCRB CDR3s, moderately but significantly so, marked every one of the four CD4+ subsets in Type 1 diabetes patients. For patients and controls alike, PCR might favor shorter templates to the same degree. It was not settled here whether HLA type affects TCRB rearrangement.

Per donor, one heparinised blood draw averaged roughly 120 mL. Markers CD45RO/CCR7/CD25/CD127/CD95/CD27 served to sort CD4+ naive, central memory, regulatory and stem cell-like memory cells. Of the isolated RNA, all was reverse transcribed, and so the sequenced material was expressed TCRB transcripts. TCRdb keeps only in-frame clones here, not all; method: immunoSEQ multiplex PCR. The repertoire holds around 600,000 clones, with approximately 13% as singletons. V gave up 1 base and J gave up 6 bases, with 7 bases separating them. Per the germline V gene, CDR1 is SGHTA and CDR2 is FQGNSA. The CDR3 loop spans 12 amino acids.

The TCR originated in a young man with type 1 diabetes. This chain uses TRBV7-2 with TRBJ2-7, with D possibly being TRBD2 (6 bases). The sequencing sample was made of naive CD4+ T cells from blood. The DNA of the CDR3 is TGTGCCAGCAGCTTAGAGGGAGGCGAGCAGTACTTC. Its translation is CASSLEGGEQYF.